These 27 T cell receptor beta chains came from one sample sequenced in a study of early T cells in non-severe SARS-CoV-2 infection. MiXCR, run by TCRdb on the 5' RACE reads, gives a single entry per CDR3 protein. This table has about 56,000 distinct CDR3 sequences, roughly a tenth appearing once. Sequencing was performed on whole blood. The source of these receptors is an adult who was a healthcare worker with PCR-confirmed SARS-CoV-2 infection or an uninfected control (not recorded which).

This chain connects TRBV29-1 to TRBJ2-3; TRBD1 aligns across 7 bases. V gave up 7 bases and J gave up 1 base; unmatched junction bases: 8. CDR1 is SQVTM, CDR2 ANQGSEA, per germline. This CDR3 is 14 amino acids long. The CDR3 DNA reads TGCAGCGCGAAAAGAGGGACAGGCACAGATACGCAGTATTTT. Translating gives CSAKRGTGTDTQYF.

This clonotype was seen only a few times. The rearrangement joins TRBV29-1 to TRBJ1-4; D unclear. This CDR3 has 12 amino acids. V was shortened by 3 bases and J by 8 bases, with 10 bases between the two germline ends. Germline V gives CDR1 SQVTM, CDR2 ANQGSEA. This CDR3 reads CSVDGGLEKLFF. The CDR3 nucleotides read TGCAGCGTTGATGGAGGGTTGGAAAAACTGTTTTTT.

V usage is TRBV12-3 or TRBV12-4 and J usage is TRBJ2-7; D remains ambiguous. Between the trimmed V and J ends, which lost 7 bases and 4 bases, there was a span of 8 bases. The CDR3 loop spans 11 amino acids. The CDR3 loop is CASTDGYEQYF. In DNA, the CDR3 is TGTGCCAGCACCGACGGGTACGAGCAGTACTTC.

This chain uses TRBV4-3 with TRBJ1-4; D call uncertain. CDR3 length: 14 amino acids. CDR1 and CDR2 (germline): LGHNA, YSLEER. The V end was cut by 0 bases, the J end by 7 bases, with 9 bases between. The CDR3 DNA reads TGCGCCAGCAGCCAAGATGTTTTGGGTGAAAAACTGTTTTTT. This translates into CASSQDVLGEKLFF.

In its sample, this clonotype was seen a few times. The chain couples TRBV20-1 to TRBJ1-1; no clear D. There are 14 residues in the CDR3. Trimming cost V 3 bases and J 9 bases, with 20 bases left between them. The germline gives CDR1 DFQATT, CDR2 SNEGSKA (reference sequence). CDR3 amino acids: CSARSGNSNGKAFF. Written as DNA, the CDR3 is TGCAGTGCTAGGTCGGGGAACAGCAACGGAAAAGCTTTCTTT.

This clonotype has more than one count but fewer than ten. The rearrangement uses TRBV20-1 and TRBJ2-3, with TRBD2 matching 9 bases. The CDR3 sequence is 14 residues long. CDR1 DFQATT and CDR2 SNEGSKA come from the germline V gene (reference sequence). V shed 1 base and J 4 bases; nucleotides not matched to a gene: 3. CDR3: CSARVTSGADTQYF. The CDR3 nucleotides read TGCAGTGCTAGAGTGACTAGCGGAGCAGATACGCAGTATTTT.

The V gene is TRBV2, the J gene TRBJ2-1; 11 nucleotides line up with TRBD1. CDR1 SNHLY and CDR2 FYNNEI come from the germline V gene. V dropped 6 bases and J dropped 8; count of bases not matched to a gene: 3. The CDR3 has 13 residues. CDR3 in amino acids: CASRRTGGHEQFF. The DNA of the CDR3 is TGTGCCAGCAGACGGACAGGGGGCCATGAGCAGTTCTTC.

V and J are TRBV24-1 and TRBJ2-5; D is perhaps TRBD1 (5 bases). Germline V gene lookup returns CDR1 KGHDR and CDR2 SFDVKD. This CDR3 is 14 amino acids long. Trimming took off 3 bases at V and 1 base at J, with 8 bases between the two ends. CDR3 sequence reads: CATSDGAVQETQYF. CDR3 nucleotide sequence: TGTGCCACCAGTGATGGGGCTGTCCAAGAGACCCAGTACTTC.

This clonotype came up many times. Written as DNA, the CDR3 is TGCGCCAGCAGCCCCCGGGCCCCAGGGACCGGGGAGCTGTTTTTT. This translates into CASSPRAPGTGELFF. The chain recombines TRBV5-1 with TRBJ2-2, with D tentatively TRBD1 (5 bases). Germline V gene sequence: CDR1 SGHRS, CDR2 YFSETQ. This CDR3 is 15 amino acids long. V shed 4 bases and J shed 5 bases, with 15 bases lying between them.

This clonotype was counted a few times. The chain combines TRBV5-1 with TRBJ1-1; perhaps TRBD1 as D (5 bases). Germline V gene data show CDR1 as SGHRS and CDR2 as YFSETQ. The CDR3 sequence is 15 residues long. V lost 0 bases and J lost 6, with 15 bases in between. The CDR3 DNA follows: TGCGCCAGCAGCTTGGACCCCGGGACCGCTTCTGAAGCTTTCTTT. It is translated as CASSLDPGTASEAFF.

The chain carries TRBV2 and TRBJ2-2; tentatively, D is TRBD1 or TRBD2 (5 bases each). The germline CDR1 and CDR2 sequences are SNHLY and FYNNEI. This CDR3 region has 16 residues. V lost 7 bases to trimming and J lost 4 bases, with 19 bases between them. In DNA form, the CDR3 reads TGTGCCAGCACCCTAGGACGGGGCTTGGGCACCGGGGAGCTGTTTTTT. Translating it yields CASTLGRGLGTGELFF.

In its sample, this clonotype was seen many times. This chain uses TRBV4-3 with TRBJ1-2; a possible D gene is TRBD1 (5 bases). Germline V lookup: CDR1 LGHNA, CDR2 YSLEER. The CDR3 runs to 18 residues. Trimming left V 4 bases short and J 2 bases short, with 23 bases between. CDR3 amino acids: CASSPRPGEGPLNYGYTF. CDR3 in DNA: TGCGCCAGCAGCCCTCGTCCGGGGGAGGGCCCTTTAAACTATGGCTACACCTTC.

This clonotype was detected ten times or more. The chain carries TRBV3-1 and TRBJ1-6, with 9 bases matching TRBD1. Trimming cost V 3 bases and J 5 bases; bases outside gene matches: 8. The CDR3 length is 17 residues. Germline CDR1 and CDR2: LGHDT and YNNKEL (reference sequence). The CDR3: CASSQIGQGPHNSPLHF. DNA for the CDR3: TGTGCCAGCAGCCAGATCGGACAGGGGCCACATAATTCACCCCTCCACTTT.

The chain links TRBV7-2 to TRBJ2-5, with 7 nucleotides matching TRBD1. The CDR3 has 13 residues. V shed 6 bases, J shed 9 bases, and the junction held 10 bases outside the gene matches. The germline V gene encodes CDR1 SGHTA and CDR2 FQGNSA. The CDR3, as DNA: TGTGCCAGCAGGGGACAGTCCCATGGGGCCCAGTACTTC. Protein sequence: CASRGQSHGAQYF.

This clonotype showed up many times. V is TRBV27 and J is TRBJ1-6; D might be TRBD1 (5 bases). The ends were cut back, 3 bases at V and 10 bases at J, with 10 bases in the middle. Germline V gene lookup returns CDR1 MNHEY and CDR2 SMNVEV (reference sequence). The CDR3 extends over 13 amino acids. CDR3 residues: CASSFDRGSPLHF. The CDR3 DNA follows: TGTGCCAGCAGTTTCGACAGAGGGTCACCCCTCCACTTT.

This clonotype has ten or more counts. DNA for the CDR3: TGTGCCAGCAGCCCGAGAGGAGGGGGAGACACTGAAGCTTTCTTT. Amino acid sequence: CASSPRGGGDTEAFF. The J gene is TRBJ1-1, the V gene TRBV21-1; TRBD1 is the table's D call and was not checked against the DNA. TRBV21-1 is labeled a pseudogene. This CDR3 is 15 amino acids long.

The sample holds many counts of this clonotype. The chain combines TRBV6-2 or TRBV6-3 with TRBJ2-2, with D tentatively TRBD2 (5 bases). V lost 6 bases to trimming and J lost 4 bases, with 15 bases between them. There are 15 residues in the CDR3. Germline V gene lookup returns CDR1 MNHEY and CDR2 SVGEGT. Here the CDR3 DNA reads TGTGCCAGCAGACGGGGTCTCACACTCACCGGGGAGCTGTTTTTT. Its translation is CASRRGLTLTGELFF.

The chain employs TRBV20-1 and TRBJ2-7; TRBD1 is a possible D gene (5 bases). Germline CDR1 is DFQATT and CDR2 is SNEGSKA (reference sequence). V was pared by 5 bases and J by 3 bases, with 11 bases between. The CDR3 has 12 residues. In DNA, the CDR3 is TGCAGTGCTTCGACAGAGATCTACGAGCAGTACTTC. The encoded protein is CSASTEIYEQYF.

This clonotype appeared many times. The chain joins TRBV11-1 to TRBJ2-1; the D is unclear. Trimming pared 2 bases from V and 8 bases from J, leaving 7 bases between. Germline V lookup: CDR1 SGHAT, CDR2 FQDESV (reference sequence). The length of the CDR3 is 12 residues. The DNA of the CDR3 is TGTGCCAGCAGCTTATCTTGGGATGAGCAGTTCTTC. This gives the protein CASSLSWDEQFF.

This clonotype is categorized as medium-sized. The V call is TRBV3-1, the J call TRBJ2-2; the match to TRBD1 covers 8 bases. Per germline, CDR1 LGHDT and CDR2 YNNKEL (reference sequence). V lost 0 bases to trimming and J lost 4 bases; unmatched junction nucleotides: 7. This CDR3 comprises 17 residues. The CDR3 loop reads CASSQDLAGGFTGELFF. DNA of the CDR3: TGTGCCAGCAGCCAAGATCTGGCAGGGGGCTTCACCGGGGAGCTGTTTTTT. Filled out from reference TRBV3-1 and TRBJ2-2, the complete variable domain reads DTAVSQTPKYLVTQMGNDKSIKCEQNLGHDTMYWYKQDSKKFLKIMFSYNNKELIINETVPNRFSPKSPDKAHLNLHINSLELGDSAVYFCASSQDLAGGFTGELFFGEGSRLTVL.

This clonotype occurred many times. The chain links TRBV7-9 to TRBJ2-3; D might be TRBD1 (6 bases). CDR3 length: 14 residues. Trimming took off 4 bases at V and 2 bases at J, with 10 bases between the two ends. The germline gives CDR1 SEHNR, CDR2 FQNEAQ (reference sequence). The CDR3 protein is CASSSRDTTDTQYF. The DNA of the CDR3 is TGTGCCAGCAGCTCCCGGGACACCACAGATACGCAGTATTTT. Full variable domain (remainder filled in from reference TRBV7-9 and TRBJ2-3): DTGVSQNPRHKITKRGQNVTFRCDPISEHNRLYWYRQTLGQGPEFLTYFQNEAQLEKSRLLSDRFSAERPKGSFSTLEIQRTEQGDSAMYLCASSSRDTTDTQYFGPGTRLTVL.

This clonotype was seen repeatedly, ten times or more. The CDR3 loop is CASSKYGTNPYEQYF. In DNA form, the CDR3 reads TGTGCCAGTAGTAAATACGGGACTAACCCCTACGAGCAGTACTTC. This rearrangement joins TRBV19 to TRBJ2-7, with 7 positions matching TRBD2. J gave up 2 bases and V 4 bases, and 8 bases lay outside the gene matches. There are 15 residues in the CDR3. Germline CDR1 is LNHDA and CDR2 is SQIVND (reference sequence).

The V and J genes are TRBV12-5 and TRBJ2-5; 7 bases match TRBD2. The CDR3 runs to 16 residues. Germline V gene data show CDR1 as LGHNT and CDR2 as FRNRAP. V shed 1 base and J 4 bases; nucleotides not matched to a gene: 9. The CDR3 nucleotides are TGTGCTAGTGGTTTGGGTTCCGGGACTATCCGAGAGACCCAGTACTTC. Protein product: CASGLGSGTIRETQYF.

This clonotype was recorded many times. The chain is built from TRBV7-9 and TRBJ2-7; D might be TRBD1 (6 bases). This CDR3 region has 14 residues. CDR1 is SEHNR and CDR2 is FQNEAQ in the germline V gene (reference sequence). V lost 5 bases, J lost 5 bases, and 16 bases lay in between. The CDR3, as DNA: TGTGCCAGCAGCCGAGAACGACAGGCGGACGAGCAGTACTTC. Amino acid sequence: CASSRERQADEQYF.

This clonotype was found many times. The V call is TRBV3-1, the J call TRBJ2-5, with 7 positions matching TRBD1. CDR3 length: 17 residues. Germline V CDR1 and CDR2: LGHDT, YNNKEL (reference sequence). The V and J ends lost 4 bases and 5 bases, in that order; junction bases with no gene match: 16. CDR3 in amino acids: CASSLRQGGLDWETQYF. The CDR3 nucleotides are TGTGCCAGCAGCCTCAGACAGGGTGGGTTGGATTGGGAGACCCAGTACTTC.

This clonotype was observed a few times. The CDR3 loop reads CSALHGGSTSGLYEQYF. For the CDR3, the DNA is TGCAGTGCTCTGCACGGGGGATCGACTAGCGGCCTCTACGAGCAGTACTTC. The genes are TRBV20-1 and TRBJ2-7; 9 positions agree with TRBD2. J gave up 3 bases and V 5 bases, and 17 bases lay outside the gene matches. Germline CDR1 and CDR2: DFQATT and SNEGSKA (reference sequence). The CDR3 has 17 amino acids.

V usage is TRBV4-2 and J usage is TRBJ2-4; 10 bases map to TRBD2. The CDR3 runs to 18 residues. The V segment lost 0 bases and the J segment 0 bases; nucleotides outside the gene matches: 5. CDR1 is LGHNA and CDR2 is YNFKEQ in the germline V gene. The chain's CDR3 is CASSQDRTSGLAKNIQYF. CDR3 nucleotide sequence: TGTGCCAGCAGCCAAGACAGGACTAGCGGATTAGCCAAAAACATTCAGTACTTC.